The rows below give T cell receptor beta chains drawn from one sample of a study of post-analysis software for immune sequencing data. One entry per CDR3 protein results from TCRdb running MiXCR on the PCR reads. The sample consists of under 900,000 distinct CDR3 sequences, roughly half of them appearing once. Source material: blood. These receptors came from a girl aged 10-17 years with multiple sclerosis. CDR3s include the opening cysteine and the closing phenylalanine or tryptophan. D genes are given only for firm matches. Expanded clones get a size class; other rows say once, few or many, or leave the size out.

clone size,D gene,V gene,J gene,CDR3 length,CDR3 protein,CDR3 DNA
NA,NA,TRBV29-1,TRBJ2-3,13,CSVARLLTDTQYF,TGCAGCGTTGCGCGGTTGTTAACAGATACGCAGTATTTT
once,TRBD1,TRBV7-2,TRBJ2-6,20,CASSSPRGGTGNSGGNVLTF,TGTGCCAGCAGCTCCCCTAGGGGTGGGACAGGGAACTCTGGGGGCAACGTCCTGACTTTC
once,TRBD1,TRBV7-9,TRBJ1-2,14,CASSSRDRGDGYTF,TGTGCCAGCAGCAGCCGGGACAGGGGGGATGGCTACACCTTC
NA,NA,TRBV29-1,TRBJ1-1,12,CSVGGLGTEAFF,TGCAGCGTTGGGGGGCTGGGCACTGAAGCTTTCTTT
NA,TRBD2,TRBV6-6,TRBJ2-7,16,CATGTSNSGALREQYF,TGTGCCACGGGGACTAGTAATTCCGGAGCGCTACGGGAGCAGTACTTC
NA,TRBD1,TRBV5-1,TRBJ2-7,15,CASSGGQGAVTEQYF,TGCGCCAGCAGCGGTGGACAGGGGGCGGTCACCGAGCAGTACTTC
NA,NA,TRBV15,TRBJ2-5,13,CATSGSLLGEQYF,TGTGCCACCAGCGGGAGCCTCCTAGGGGAGCAGTACTTC
few,TRBD1,TRBV6-5,TRBJ2-7,16,CASRAGTGGRSYEQYF,TGTGCCAGCAGGGCCGGGACAGGGGGCCGATCCTACGAGCAGTACTTC
NA,TRBD2,TRBV7-3,TRBJ2-1,15,CASSLASGRRNEQFF,TGTGCCAGCAGCCTAGCTAGCGGGAGACGCAATGAGCAGTTCTTC
few,TRBD1,TRBV3-1,TRBJ1-5,13,CASSGQGLQPQHF,TGTGCCAGCAGCGGACAGGGCCTTCAGCCCCAGCATTTT
NA,TRBD1,TRBV6-1,TRBJ2-7,14,CASSPLTGRDEQYF,TGTGCCAGCAGCCCCCTGACAGGGCGCGACGAGCAGTACTTC